This T cell receptor beta chain appears in the sequencing data of a study of shared clonotypes between healthy human individuals. The protocol was immunoSEQ multiplex PCR, while the TCRdb copy is restricted to in-frame clones and leaves out a portion. The sample yields around 120,000 clones, 67% seen once. This clone was seen at least ten times. V shed 6 bases and J shed 4 bases, with 17 bases lying between them. Germline values: CDR1 SNHLY, CDR2 FYNNEI. This CDR3 spans 15 amino acids. The chain links TRBV2 to TRBJ2-3, with TRBD2 as a possible D gene (6 bases). The clonotype originates from a woman aged 25 to 45 in good health. The sequenced sample consisted of memory CD8+ T cells sorted from blood. The sample's subset: CD45RO+ cells pooled with CCR7-negative TemRA cells. The CDR3 coding sequence is TGTGCCAGCAGAAAATTGGAGGGGCGATCAGATACGCAGTATTTT. This translates into CASRKLEGRSDTQYF.